This TCR beta chain derives from a study of shared clonotypes between healthy human individuals. The assay was run at deep level. The authors distributed each subset's genomic DNA evenly over several immunoSEQ plates. Clones were read by immunoSEQ multiplex PCR, and TCRdb kept only the in-frame ones, dropping some. The repertoire includes about 480,000 clones, about three quarters of them detected once, and under 15% sits in the top ten. The sequence was obtained from a woman aged 40 to 49 in good health. Some clones in this sample may be carry-over from other donors' samples. The sequenced material came from PBMCs.

Here the CDR3 reads CASSMDRGNTGELFF. The CDR3 coding sequence is TGTGCCAGCAGTATGGACAGGGGAAACACCGGGGAGCTGTTTTTT. This sequence joins TRBV6-1 and TRBJ2-2; 9 bases are shared with TRBD1. The CDR3 loop spans 15 amino acids. The germline gives CDR1 MNHNS, CDR2 SASEGT. The V and J ends lost 5 bases and 2 bases, in that order; junction bases with no gene match: 3.